What follows are 14 T cell receptor beta chains derived from one specimen sequenced in a study of blood T cell repertoires in COVID-19. Sequencing used immunoSEQ multiplex PCR; TCRdb keeps in-frame clones, though not all of them. The sample contains about 190,000 clones, around 80% of which appear only once. Sequences were obtained from peripheral blood. The receptors here all came from a woman of 80 years or more with active or convalescent COVID-19.

This chain joins TRBV6-5 and TRBJ1-1; TRBD1 agrees at 7 bases. V trimming: 5 bases; J trimming: 6 bases; junction bases outside the gene matches: 9. The CDR3 length is 14 residues. CDR1 MNHEY and CDR2 SVGAGI come from the germline V gene. CDR3 sequence reads: CASSLLQGVPEAFF. The CDR3 DNA reads TGTGCCAGCAGTCTACTGCAGGGGGTCCCTGAAGCTTTCTTT.

The V gene is TRBV11-2, the J gene TRBJ2-4; TRBD2 matches 15 bases. Trimming took 5 bases from V and 6 from J; bases not matched to a gene: 2. The CDR3 is 15 residues long. Germline lookup yields CDR1 SGHAT and CDR2 FQNNGV. CDR3 amino acids: CASSPGLAGGNIQYF. CDR3 nucleotide sequence: TGTGCCAGCAGCCCGGGACTAGCGGGGGGAAACATTCAGTACTTC.

The gene calls are TRBV14 and TRBJ2-7; TRBD2 agrees at 13 bases. J was trimmed by 3 bases and V by 0 bases; bases with no gene match: 2. The germline V gene has CDR1 SGHDN and CDR2 FVKESK. The CDR3 consists of 16 residues. In DNA, the CDR3 is TGTGCCAGCAGCCAAGATCGACTAGCGGGGGGCTACGAGCAGTACTTC. Translating it yields CASSQDRLAGGYEQYF.

The chain is built from TRBV11-3 and TRBJ1-4; TRBD1 agrees at 11 bases. Germline CDR1 reads SGHNT; CDR2 reads YENEEA. CDR3 length equals 15 residues. Losses at the gene ends were 5 bases for V and 6 bases for J; bases not matched to a gene: 5. DNA of the CDR3: TGTGCCAGCAGCCCCGGACAGGGGGCGGATGAAAAACTGTTTTTT. As protein: CASSPGQGADEKLFF.

This sequence joins TRBV5-6 and TRBJ2-2; 7 nucleotides align to TRBD2. The CDR3 is made up of 16 amino acids. The germline V gene encodes CDR1 SGHDT and CDR2 YYEEEE. The V gene end was trimmed by 5 bases and the J gene end by 6 bases; junction bases not matched to a gene: 13. CDR3 nucleotide sequence: TGTGCCAGCAGTAGACCGAGATCCCGGGGGGCCGGGGAGCTGTTTTTT. It specifies CASSRPRSRGAGELFF.

The chain is built from TRBV28 and TRBJ2-3; 10 nucleotides line up with TRBD1. The CDR3 is made up of 15 amino acids. Germline V gene data show CDR1 as MDHEN and CDR2 as SYDVKM. Trimming cost V 6 bases and J 6 bases; bases outside gene matches: 9. CDR3 sequence: CASRNRDRGWDTQYF. DNA of the CDR3: TGTGCCAGCAGAAATCGGGACAGGGGATGGGATACGCAGTATTTT.

The chain has TRBV7-2 and TRBJ2-3; possible D gene TRBD2, 5 bases. The CDR3 contains 17 residues. V dropped 0 bases and J dropped 4 bases, with 17 bases sitting between them. CDR1 SGHTA and CDR2 FQGNSA come from the germline V gene. The CDR3 DNA sequence: TGTGCCAGCAGCTTAGCTTCGGCCAGGCTAGCACCAGATACGCAGTATTTT. Translated: CASSLASARLAPDTQYF.

The chain couples TRBV5-1 to TRBJ2-3, with 8 bases aligning to TRBD2. The CDR3 contains 16 residues. Germline CDR1 reads SGHRS; CDR2 reads YFSETQ. V trimming: 1 base; J trimming: 2 bases; junction bases outside the gene matches: 6. The CDR3 protein is CASSLWTGGPTDTQYF. The CDR3 DNA is TGCGCCAGCAGCTTGTGGACGGGGGGGCCCACAGATACGCAGTATTTT.

The genes are TRBV7-9 and TRBJ2-7; TRBD1 is a possible D gene (6 bases). The CDR3 is made up of 16 amino acids. From germline, CDR1 is SEHNR and CDR2 FQNEAQ (reference sequence). Between the trimmed V and J ends, which lost 5 bases and 4 bases, there was a span of 21 bases. CDR3 amino acids: CASSPTGSRGAYEQYF. CDR3 bases: TGTGCCAGCAGCCCTACTGGGTCCAGGGGCGCATACGAGCAGTACTTC.

The chain joins TRBV5-1 to TRBJ2-2, with a weak D call TRBD1 (6 bases). V was trimmed by 1 base and J by 1 base, leaving 11 bases between them. Looked up from germline, CDR1 is SGHRS and CDR2 is YFSETQ. The CDR3 loop spans 16 amino acids. CDR3 sequence reads: CASSLTPDRNTGELFF. Written as DNA, the CDR3 is TGCGCCAGCAGCTTGACCCCGGACAGGAACACCGGGGAGCTGTTTTTT.

V is TRBV28 and J is TRBJ2-7, with 8 positions matching TRBD1. This CDR3 contains 13 residues. Germline V lookup: CDR1 MDHEN, CDR2 SYDVKM. V dropped 5 bases and J dropped 6; count of bases not matched to a gene: 6. The CDR3 region is CASSTTGESEQYF. CDR3 DNA sequence: TGTGCCAGCAGTACGACAGGGGAGAGCGAGCAGTACTTC.

V and J are TRBV5-4 and TRBJ2-2, with a possible D match to TRBD2 (6 bases). There are 13 residues in the CDR3. V was pared by 0 bases and J by 8 bases, with 8 bases between. Germline V gene lookup returns CDR1 SGHNT and CDR2 YYREEE (reference sequence). The CDR3 loop reads CASSLAGRGELFF. CDR3 sequence (DNA): TGTGCCAGCAGCTTGGCGGGGAGGGGGGAGCTGTTTTTT.

This clone was counted between two and nine times. This chain joins TRBV5-1 and TRBJ2-6; 11 bases match TRBD1. CDR1 and CDR2 from the germline V gene are SGHRS and YFSETQ. The length of the CDR3 is 20 residues. The V gene end was trimmed by 8 bases and the J gene end by 4 bases; junction bases not matched to a gene: 20. In DNA, the CDR3 is TGCGCCAGTAGAACCCTGGGGACAGGGGGGACCGGGACCGGGGCCAACGTCCTGACTTTC. Its protein product is CASRTLGTGGTGTGANVLTF.

Written as DNA, the CDR3 is TGCGCCAGCAGCTTGGGCGGGACCTCTGGAAACACCATATATTTT. Translated: CASSLGGTSGNTIYF. The genes are TRBV5-1 and TRBJ1-3, with D possibly TRBD1 on 5 matching bases. Trimming pared 0 bases from V and 0 bases from J, leaving 7 bases between. The CDR3 covers 15 residues. Germline CDR1 reads SGHRS; CDR2 reads YFSETQ. The whole variable domain, remainder taken from reference TRBV5-1 and TRBJ1-3, is KAGVTQTPRYLIKTRGQQVTLSCSPISGHRSVSWYQQTPGQGLQFLFEYFSETQRNKGNFPGRFSGRQFSNSRSEMNVSTLELGDSALYLCASSLGGTSGNTIYFGEGSWLTVV.